These 26 T cell receptor beta chains were all obtained from the same sample, sequenced in a study of cytomegalovirus exposure and HLA in healthy donors. Researchers ran the PCR with 60 Vbeta and 13 Jbeta primers. Measured with immunoSEQ multiplex PCR; TCRdb has only the in-frame clones, and not every one. The sample holds 150,000 or so clones, about 74% seen once. The specimen sequenced was PBMCs. These receptors all stem from a male donor in good health and CMV-seronegative.

This clone has just one count. This chain connects TRBV28 to TRBJ1-1; 8 bases agree with TRBD1. V shed 5 bases, J shed 6 bases, and the junction held 11 bases outside the gene matches. This CDR3 is 15 amino acids long. CDR1 MDHEN and CDR2 SYDVKM come from the germline V gene. The CDR3 reads CASSPLAGGAAEAFF. The DNA of the CDR3 is TGTGCCAGCAGTCCCCTGGCAGGGGGCGCGGCTGAAGCTTTCTTT. The full variable domain, with the rest looked up from reference TRBV28 and TRBJ1-1, is DVKVTQSSRYLVKRTGEKVFLECVQDMDHENMFWYRQDPGLGLRLIYFSYDVKMKEKGDIPEGYSVSREKKERFSLILESASTNQTSMYLCASSPLAGGAAEAFFGQGTRLTVV.

The rearrangement uses TRBV5-4 and TRBJ2-7, with no clear D. CDR3 size: 13 residues. Trimming took off 0 bases at V and 2 bases at J, with 6 bases between the two ends. Germline V CDR1 and CDR2: SGHNT, YYREEE (reference sequence). CDR3 DNA: TGTGCCAGCAGCTTGGACAGAACCTACGAGCAGTACTTC. Amino acids: CASSLDRTYEQYF.

V and J are TRBV30 and TRBJ1-1; D perhaps matches TRBD1 (6 bases). V was trimmed by 2 bases and J by 5 bases, leaving 18 bases between them. The germline V gene encodes CDR1 GTSNPN and CDR2 SVGIG (reference sequence). The CDR3 length is 15 residues. The DNA for the CDR3 is TGTGCCTGGAGTCGCGGCAATACAGGGTTGACTGAAGCTTTCTTT. It codes for CAWSRGNTGLTEAFF.

V usage is TRBV5-8 and J usage is TRBJ2-1, with 9 bases that match TRBD1. CDR1 is SGHTS and CDR2 is YDEGEE in the germline V gene. The length of the CDR3 is 15 residues. J gave up 2 bases and V 7 bases, and 7 bases lay outside the gene matches. The CDR3: CASGSGQGTYNEQFF. CDR3 coding DNA: TGTGCCAGCGGATCTGGACAGGGGACCTACAATGAGCAGTTCTTC.

This clone was picked up a small number of times. The chain joins TRBV5-1 to TRBJ1-3; D perhaps matches TRBD1 (5 bases). CDR1 is SGHRS and CDR2 is YFSETQ in the germline V gene. V lost 3 bases and J 4 bases, leaving 14 bases between the germline ends. There are 15 residues in the CDR3. The DNA of the CDR3 is TGCGCCAGCAGCTGGGGAGGGGATGGAGGAAACACCATATATTTT. Amino acids: CASSWGGDGGNTIYF.

The chain employs TRBV11-2 and TRBJ2-5; D is possibly TRBD2 (5 bases). Trimming pared 3 bases from V and 2 bases from J, leaving 10 bases between. CDR1 and CDR2 (germline): SGHAT, FQNNGV. The CDR3 loop spans 14 amino acids. The CDR3 DNA reads as TGTGCCAGCAGCTTGACTAACGTACAAGAGACCCAGTACTTC. Translation: CASSLTNVQETQYF.

The V gene is TRBV4-2, the J gene TRBJ2-7; 7 bases align to TRBD2. With 3 bases clipped from V and 3 bases from J, the junction kept 5 bases outside the gene matches. This CDR3 contains 14 residues. CDR1 is LGHNA, CDR2 YNFKEQ, per germline. In DNA form, the CDR3 reads TGTGCCAGCAGCCATGCCGGGGGGAGCTACGAGCAGTACTTC. Translation gives CASSHAGGSYEQYF.

The chain employs TRBV15 and TRBJ2-1; TRBD2 matches at 7 bases. Germline V gives CDR1 LNHNV, CDR2 YYDKDF (reference sequence). The CDR3 has 18 residues. The trim removed 0 bases at V and 2 bases at J, leaving 10 bases unmatched. The CDR3 sequence is CATSRDPIGGGTYNEQFF. The CDR3 nucleotides are TGTGCCACCAGCAGAGACCCTATTGGGGGGGGGACCTACAATGAGCAGTTCTTC.

V usage is TRBV7-2 and J usage is TRBJ2-7; D not resolved. The CDR3 has 15 residues. CDR1 SGHTA and CDR2 FQGNSA come from the germline V gene. V was trimmed by 1 base and J by 0 bases, leaving 10 bases between them. The CDR3 DNA reads as TGTGCCAGCAGCTTAGTCGGAACTAACTCCTACGAGCAGTACTTC. Translation: CASSLVGTNSYEQYF. Using reference TRBV7-2 and TRBJ2-7 for the parts outside the CDR3, the full variable domain is GAGVSQSPSNKVTEKGKDVELRCDPISGHTALYWYRQSLGQGLEFLIYFQGNSAPDKSGLPSDRFSAERTGGSVSTLTIQRTQQEDSAVYLCASSLVGTNSYEQYFGPGTRLTVT.

The chain is built from TRBV7-2 and TRBJ2-5; the match to TRBD2 covers 13 bases. This CDR3 comprises 15 residues. V trimming: 5 bases; J trimming: 5 bases; junction bases outside the gene matches: 5. CDR1 SGHTA and CDR2 FQGNSA come from the germline V gene. The CDR3 DNA reads TGTGCCAGCAGCGGACTAGCGGGAGTTCAGGAGACCCAGTACTTC. Translated: CASSGLAGVQETQYF.

The V and J genes are TRBV19 and TRBJ2-2, with D maybe TRBD2 (5 bases). The CDR3 totals 14 residues. In germline, CDR1 is LNHDA, CDR2 SQIVND (reference sequence). Trimming took off 6 bases at V and 1 base at J, with 9 bases between the two ends. The CDR3 DNA follows: TGTGCCAGTAGAAGAAGCGGGAACACCGGGGAGCTGTTTTTT. Residues: CASRRSGNTGELFF.

This sequence joins TRBV7-3 and TRBJ1-3; 9 bases agree with TRBD1. Germline lookup yields CDR1 SGHTA and CDR2 FQGTGA. V lost 5 bases to trimming and J lost 2 bases; unmatched junction nucleotides: 4. CDR3 length: 15 residues. CDR3: CASSVGTGTGNTIYF. The CDR3 DNA reads as TGTGCCAGCAGCGTCGGGACAGGGACTGGAAACACCATATATTTT. Variable domain in full (rest from reference TRBV7-3 and TRBJ1-3): GAGVSQTPSNKVTEKGKYVELRCDPISGHTALYWYRQSLGQGPEFLIYFQGTGAADDSGLPNDRFFAVRPEGSVSTLKIQRTERGDSAVYLCASSVGTGTGNTIYFGEGSWLTVV.

The chain joins TRBV5-1 to TRBJ1-5, with 9 bases matching TRBD1. Germline V CDR1 and CDR2: SGHRS, YFSETQ. The ends lost 0 bases at V and 6 bases at J; junction bases unmatched: 4. There are 15 residues in the CDR3. The CDR3 nucleotides read TGCGCCAGCAGCTTGGAGGGACAGGGAAGTCAGCCCCAGCATTTT. This gives the protein CASSLEGQGSQPQHF.

Concerning this clone itself: Compared with germline, one end of the junction differs, possibly owing to a read error. The chain joins TRBV7-9 to TRBJ1-1; D ambiguous. The CDR3 runs to 13 residues. Per the germline V gene, CDR1 is SEHNR and CDR2 is FQNEAQ (reference sequence). The CDR3 loop is CSSSPHGNTEAFF. CDR3 sequence (DNA): TGTTCCAGCAGCCCTCACGGGAACACTGAAGCTTTCTTT.

This clone has only a few counts. The chain carries TRBV7-9 and TRBJ1-4; TRBD1 aligns across 8 bases. CDR1 and CDR2 from the germline V gene are SEHNR and FQNEAQ (reference sequence). CDR3 length: 14 residues. V trimming: 1 base; J trimming: 5 bases; junction bases outside the gene matches: 0. The CDR3 coding sequence is TGTGCCAGCAGCTTAGGGACAGGGAATGAAAAACTGTTTTTT. This translates into CASSLGTGNEKLFF.

The V and J genes are TRBV5-4 and TRBJ2-1, with 11 bases identical to TRBD2. The CDR3 sequence is 17 residues long. The germline V gene encodes CDR1 SGHNT and CDR2 YYREEE (reference sequence). V was clipped by 1 base and J by 0 bases; unmatched bases: 3. CDR3 sequence reads: CASSLLAGGASYNEQFF. The CDR3, as DNA: TGTGCCAGCAGCTTGCTAGCGGGGGGTGCCTCCTACAATGAGCAGTTCTTC.

This clone has more than one count but fewer than ten. This CDR3 is also generated by other DNA sequences in the sample. This rearrangement joins TRBV28 to TRBJ2-1, with D perhaps matching TRBD1 (6 bases). Germline V lookup: CDR1 MDHEN, CDR2 SYDVKM. The V gene lost 4 bases and the J gene lost 8 bases, with 12 bases spanning the gap. This CDR3 comprises 13 residues. CDR3 in amino acids: CASSSPEGDEQFF. The CDR3 nucleotides are TGTGCCAGCAGTTCCCCCGAGGGGGATGAGCAGTTCTTC.

The chain links TRBV15 to TRBJ2-3, with D hard to call. V lost 0 bases, J lost 5 bases, and 9 bases lay in between. CDR1 LNHNV and CDR2 YYDKDF come from the germline V gene (reference sequence). The CDR3 loop spans 14 amino acids. The CDR3, as DNA: TGTGCCACCAGCAGAGATGACTTCAGAGATACGCAGTATTTT. Protein: CATSRDDFRDTQYF. Full variable domain (rest looked up from reference TRBV15 and TRBJ2-3): DAMVIQNPRYQVTQFGKPVTLSCSQTLNHNVMYWYQQKSSQAPKLLFHYYDKDFNNEADTPDNFQSRRPNTSFCFLDIRSPGLGDTAMYLCATSRDDFRDTQYFGPGTRLTVL.

This chain connects TRBV7-9 to TRBJ2-3; TRBD2 aligns across 11 bases. V shed 5 bases and J 1 base; nucleotides not matched to a gene: 8. CDR1 is SEHNR and CDR2 is FQNEAQ in the germline V gene (reference sequence). The CDR3 contains 17 residues. As DNA, the CDR3 is TGTGCCAGCAGCAGGGCTAGCGGGGGGCGAGGCACAGATACGCAGTATTTT. Its translation is CASSRASGGRGTDTQYF. The full variable domain, its missing parts supplied by reference TRBV7-9 and TRBJ2-3, is DTGVSQNPRHKITKRGQNVTFRCDPISEHNRLYWYRQTLGQGPEFLTYFQNEAQLEKSRLLSDRFSAERPKGSFSTLEIQRTEQGDSAMYLCASSRASGGRGTDTQYFGPGTRLTVL.

Of note for this clone: A junction end diverges from the germline sequence, so it may reflect a read error. The same CDR3 arises from other DNA sequences in this sample as well. The gene calls are TRBV10-3 and TRBJ2-7; 9 nucleotides agree with TRBD1. Germline V lookup: CDR1 ENHRY, CDR2 SYGVKD. CDR3 length: 16 residues. DNA of the CDR3: TGTGCCATCAGTGAGTCCCGGGACAGGGACGCCTACGAGCAGTATTTC. Translated: CAISESRDRDAYEQYF.

CDR3 in amino acids: CSVETDTEAFF. In DNA, the CDR3 is TGCAGCGTTGAAACGGACACTGAAGCTTTCTTT. The V and J genes are TRBV29-1 and TRBJ1-1; D unclear. Trimming took off 2 bases at V and 3 bases at J, with 4 bases between the two ends. Germline-derived CDR1 and CDR2 are SQVTM and ANQGSEA. The CDR3 loop spans 11 amino acids.

The chain links TRBV7-6 to TRBJ2-7; 7 bases fit TRBD1. J gave up 2 bases and V 5 bases, and 9 bases lay outside the gene matches. Germline CDR1 SGHVS, CDR2 FNYEAQ. This CDR3 comprises 15 residues. CDR3 nucleotide sequence: TGTGCCAGCAGCCCGTCCCGGGACAGACCCTACGAGCAGTACTTC. The encoded protein is CASSPSRDRPYEQYF.

The chain joins TRBV14 to TRBJ1-1; no definite D call. Per germline, CDR1 SGHDN and CDR2 FVKESK. Trimming took off 0 bases at V and 5 bases at J, with 13 bases between the two ends. This CDR3 region has 15 residues. The CDR3 coding sequence is TGTGCCAGCAGCCAAGATCGGGTGAGGTGGACTGAAGCTTTCTTT. Translating it yields CASSQDRVRWTEAFF.

V usage is TRBV2 and J usage is TRBJ1-2; D remains ambiguous. The CDR3 runs to 13 residues. Looked up from germline, CDR1 is SNHLY and CDR2 is FYNNEI. The V gene lost 6 bases and the J gene lost 4 bases, with 12 bases spanning the gap. CDR3 bases: TGTGCCAGCAGCCCGGGTTCTGGCTATGGCTACACCTTC. This gives the protein CASSPGSGYGYTF.

The gene calls are TRBV30 and TRBJ2-2, with 9 bases that match TRBD2. The V segment lost 0 bases and the J segment 5 bases; nucleotides outside the gene matches: 7. Per germline, CDR1 GTSNPN and CDR2 SVGIG (reference sequence). This CDR3 is 16 amino acids long. CDR3 bases: TGTGCCTGGAGTGTTCGGCGGGGGGGCCGGACCGGGGAGCTGTTTTTT. Encoded protein: CAWSVRRGGRTGELFF.

The rearrangement links TRBV7-2 to TRBJ2-7; TRBD2 might be the D (7 bases). The CDR3 covers 15 residues. V was cut by 1 base and J by 5 bases, with 15 bases left in between. Germline V gene sequence: CDR1 SGHTA, CDR2 FQGNSA. The CDR3 loop reads CASSLDGGAVNEQYF. CDR3 nucleotide sequence: TGTGCCAGCAGCTTAGATGGGGGGGCGGTCAACGAGCAGTACTTC.